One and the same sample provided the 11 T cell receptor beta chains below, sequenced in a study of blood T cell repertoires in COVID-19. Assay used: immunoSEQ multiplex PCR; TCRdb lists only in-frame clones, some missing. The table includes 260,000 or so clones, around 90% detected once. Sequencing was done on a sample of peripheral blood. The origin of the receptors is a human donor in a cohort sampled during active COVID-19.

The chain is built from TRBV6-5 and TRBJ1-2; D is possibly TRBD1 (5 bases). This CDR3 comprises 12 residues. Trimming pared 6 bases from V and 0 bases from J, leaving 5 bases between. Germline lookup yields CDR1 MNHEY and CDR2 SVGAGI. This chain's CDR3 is CASRTANYGYTF. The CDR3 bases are TGTGCCAGCAGGACAGCTAACTATGGCTACACCTTC.

CDR3 region: CASSPEQGVTEAFF. DNA for the CDR3: TGTGCCAGCAGCCCGGAACAGGGGGTCACTGAAGCTTTCTTT. J is TRBJ1-1 and V is TRBV7-3; 8 bases are a match to TRBD1. The CDR3 totals 14 residues. V was pared by 5 bases and J by 4 bases, with 6 bases of the junction left unmatched. CDR1 is SGHTA, CDR2 FQGTGA, per germline.

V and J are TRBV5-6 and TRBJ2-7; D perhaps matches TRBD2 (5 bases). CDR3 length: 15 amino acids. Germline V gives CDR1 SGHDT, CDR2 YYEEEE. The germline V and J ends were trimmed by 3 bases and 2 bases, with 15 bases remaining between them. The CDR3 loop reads CASSSGIDIPYEQYF. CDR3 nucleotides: TGTGCCAGCAGCTCGGGGATAGACATACCCTACGAGCAGTACTTC.

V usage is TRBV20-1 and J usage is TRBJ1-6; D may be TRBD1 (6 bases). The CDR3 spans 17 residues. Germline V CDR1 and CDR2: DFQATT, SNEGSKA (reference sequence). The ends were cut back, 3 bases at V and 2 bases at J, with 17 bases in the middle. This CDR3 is CSASPRQATTYNSPLHF. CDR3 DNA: TGCAGTGCTAGTCCCAGACAGGCCACAACCTATAATTCACCCCTCCACTTT.

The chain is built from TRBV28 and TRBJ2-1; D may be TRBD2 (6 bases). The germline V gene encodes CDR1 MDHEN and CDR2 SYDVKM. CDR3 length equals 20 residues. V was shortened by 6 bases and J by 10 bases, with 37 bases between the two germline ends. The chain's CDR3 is CASSTSGRGIFSASIKEQFF. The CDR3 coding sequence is TGTGCCAGCAGCACATCCGGGCGGGGCATCTTTTCTGCTTCGATCAAGGAGCAGTTCTTC.

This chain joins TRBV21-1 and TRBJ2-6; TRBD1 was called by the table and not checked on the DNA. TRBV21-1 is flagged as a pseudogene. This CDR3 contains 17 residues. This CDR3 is CASSKQVPTSGANVLTF. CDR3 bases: TGTGCCAGCAGCAAACAGGTACCGACCTCTGGGGCCAACGTCCTGACTTTC.

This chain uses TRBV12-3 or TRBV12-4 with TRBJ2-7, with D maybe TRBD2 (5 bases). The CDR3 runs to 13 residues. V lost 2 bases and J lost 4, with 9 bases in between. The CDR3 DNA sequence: TGTGCCAGCAGTTTAAATCGGGGATACGAGCAGTACTTC. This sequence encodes CASSLNRGYEQYF.

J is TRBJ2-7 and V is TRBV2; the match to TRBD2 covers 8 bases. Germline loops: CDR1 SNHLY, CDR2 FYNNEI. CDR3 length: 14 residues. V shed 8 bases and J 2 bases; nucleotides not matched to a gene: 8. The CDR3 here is CASPREGSPYEQYF. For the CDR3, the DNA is TGTGCCAGCCCTCGGGAGGGCTCCCCCTACGAGCAGTACTTC.

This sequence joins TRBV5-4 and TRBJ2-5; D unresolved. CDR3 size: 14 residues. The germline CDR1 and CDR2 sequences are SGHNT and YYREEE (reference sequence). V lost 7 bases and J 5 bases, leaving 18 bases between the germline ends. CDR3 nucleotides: TGTGCCAGCCGCCCCGACTGGATCCTGGAGACCCAGTACTTC. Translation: CASRPDWILETQYF.

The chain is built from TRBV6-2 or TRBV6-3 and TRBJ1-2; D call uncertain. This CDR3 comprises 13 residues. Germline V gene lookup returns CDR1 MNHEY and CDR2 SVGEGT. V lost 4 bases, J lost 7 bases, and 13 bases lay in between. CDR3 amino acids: CASSLGGRSGYTF. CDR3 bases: TGTGCCAGCAGTTTAGGAGGACGGAGTGGCTACACCTTC.

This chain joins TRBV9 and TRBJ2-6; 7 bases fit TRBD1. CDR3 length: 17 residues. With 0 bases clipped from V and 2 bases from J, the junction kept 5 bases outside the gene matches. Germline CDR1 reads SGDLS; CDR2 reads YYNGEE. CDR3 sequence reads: CASSVDRGFAGANVLTF. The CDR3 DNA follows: TGTGCCAGCAGCGTAGACAGGGGCTTCGCTGGGGCCAACGTCCTGACTTTC.